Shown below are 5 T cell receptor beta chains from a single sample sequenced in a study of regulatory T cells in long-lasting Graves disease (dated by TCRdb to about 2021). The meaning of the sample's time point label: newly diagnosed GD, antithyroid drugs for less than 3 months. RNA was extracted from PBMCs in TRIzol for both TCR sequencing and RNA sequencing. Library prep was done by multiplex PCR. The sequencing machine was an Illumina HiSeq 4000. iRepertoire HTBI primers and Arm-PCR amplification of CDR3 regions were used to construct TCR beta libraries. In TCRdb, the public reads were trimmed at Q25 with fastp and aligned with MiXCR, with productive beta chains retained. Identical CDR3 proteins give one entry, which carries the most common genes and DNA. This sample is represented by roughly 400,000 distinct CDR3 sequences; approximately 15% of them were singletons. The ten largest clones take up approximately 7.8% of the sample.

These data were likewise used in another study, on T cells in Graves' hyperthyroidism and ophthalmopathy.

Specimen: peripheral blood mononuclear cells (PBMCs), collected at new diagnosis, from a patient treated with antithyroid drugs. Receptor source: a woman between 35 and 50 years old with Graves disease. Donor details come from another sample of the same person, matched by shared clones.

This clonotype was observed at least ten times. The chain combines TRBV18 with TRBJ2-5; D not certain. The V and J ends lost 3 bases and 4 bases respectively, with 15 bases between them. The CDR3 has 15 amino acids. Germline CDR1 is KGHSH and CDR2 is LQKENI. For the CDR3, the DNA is TGTGCCAGCTCACCGCCGGGTCCCAGGAGAGAGACCCAGTACTTC. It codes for CASSPPGPRRETQYF. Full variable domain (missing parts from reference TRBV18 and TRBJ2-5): NAGVMQNPRHLVRRRGQEARLRCSPMKGHSHVYWYRQLPEEGLKFMVYLQKENIIDESGMPKERFSAEFPKEGPSILRIQQVVRGDSAAYFCASSPPGPRRETQYFGPGTRLLVL.

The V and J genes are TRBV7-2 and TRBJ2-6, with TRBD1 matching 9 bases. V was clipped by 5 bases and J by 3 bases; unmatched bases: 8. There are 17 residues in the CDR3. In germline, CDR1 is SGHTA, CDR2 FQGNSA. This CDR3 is CASSRDRVLFGANVLTF. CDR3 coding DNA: TGTGCCAGCAGCAGGGACAGGGTTCTCTTTGGGGCCAACGTCCTGACTTTC.

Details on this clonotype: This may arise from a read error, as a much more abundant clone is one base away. As DNA, the CDR3 is TGTGGCAGCAGTGACTTTGGGGAGGCCCCCCGCTCTGGGGCCAACGTCCTGACTTTC. Translation gives CGSSDFGEAPRSGANVLTF. V and J are TRBV27 and TRBJ2-6; maybe TRBD2 (6 bases). The CDR3 totals 19 residues. Germline values: CDR1 MNHEY, CDR2 SMNVEV (reference sequence). Based on the CDR3 plus reference TRBV27 and TRBJ2-6, the full variable domain is EAQVTQNPRYLITVTGKKLTVTCSQNMNHEYMSWYRQDPGLGLRQIYYSMNVEVTDKGDVPEGYKVSRKEKRNFPLILESPSPNQTSLYFCGSSDFGEAPRSGANVLTFGAGSRLTVL.

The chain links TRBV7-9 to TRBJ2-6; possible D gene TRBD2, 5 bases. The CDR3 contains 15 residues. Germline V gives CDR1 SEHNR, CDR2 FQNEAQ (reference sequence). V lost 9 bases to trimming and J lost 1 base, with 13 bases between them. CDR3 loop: CARGLEASGANVLTF. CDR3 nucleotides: TGTGCCAGAGGCTTGGAGGCATCTGGGGCCAACGTCCTGACTTTC.

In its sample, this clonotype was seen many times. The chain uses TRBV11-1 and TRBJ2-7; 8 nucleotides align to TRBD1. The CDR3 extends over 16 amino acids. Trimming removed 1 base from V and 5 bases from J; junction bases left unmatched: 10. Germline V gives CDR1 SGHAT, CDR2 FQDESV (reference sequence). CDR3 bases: TGTGCCAGCAGCTTAGAACCCCTGGGACAGGCCAACGAGCAGTACTTC. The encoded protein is CASSLEPLGQANEQYF.